Below, one T cell receptor beta chain is given with its context. A single record per CDR3 protein comes from TCRdb applying MiXCR to the PCR reads. The sample has roughly 14,000 distinct CDR3 sequences, about 50% seen once. These data originate in a study of tumor-infiltrating lymphocytes in oesophageal squamous cell carcinoma. CDR1 and CDR2 (germline): SEHNR, FQNEAQ (reference sequence). Trimming took 5 bases from V and 5 from J, leaving 13 bases between them. CDR3 length: 14 amino acids. V is TRBV7-9 and J is TRBJ1-5; D ambiguous. The source material was esophageal tumor tissue. The TCR sequence derives from a male donor with esophageal squamous cell carcinoma. CDR3 in amino acids: CASSPDLWDQPQHF. CDR3 sequence (DNA): TGTGCCAGCAGCCCTGATCTGTGGGATCAGCCCCAGCATTTT.